This T cell receptor (beta chain) was identified in a study of a mutant IDH1 vaccine in newly diagnosed glioma. Study context: Treated patients had a mean age of approximately 40 years and an approximately 62% male, around 38% female split. Patients' prior therapy spanned radiotherapy, temozolomide, or both; most underwent both.

The germline V gene has CDR1 ENHRY and CDR2 SYGVKD. The CDR3 is 16 amino acids. J lost 6 bases, V lost 10 bases, and 15 bases had no gene match. Time point reported: baseline, week 1 (first vaccination visit). Treatment noted: pre-vaccination baseline after standard-of-care therapy. The donors had new WHO grade 3 or 4 astrocytomas; these were IDH1-mutant and ATRX-lost. Concerning this clone itself: Its cognate antigen is unknown.

This table comes from immunoSEQ multiplex PCR, and its TCRdb copy is limited to in-frame clones, with some not included. Of 75,000 to 100,000 clones in the sample, about four fifths were seen once. Findings and limits, study-wide: Alterations occurring in top peripheral T cell clonotypes seemed unrelated to pseudoprogression.

The source was PBMCs, collected from a glioma patient treated with radiotherapy, temozolomide or both. This chain uses TRBV10-3 with TRBJ2-5; 12 positions match TRBD2. The origin of this receptor is a man between 35 and 55 years old with glioma. Some clones in this sample may be carry-over from other donors' samples. In DNA, the CDR3 is TGTGCCAGAATCCCTGGGCTAGCGGGGGGGATGAAGACCCAGTACTTC. It specifies CARIPGLAGGMKTQYF.